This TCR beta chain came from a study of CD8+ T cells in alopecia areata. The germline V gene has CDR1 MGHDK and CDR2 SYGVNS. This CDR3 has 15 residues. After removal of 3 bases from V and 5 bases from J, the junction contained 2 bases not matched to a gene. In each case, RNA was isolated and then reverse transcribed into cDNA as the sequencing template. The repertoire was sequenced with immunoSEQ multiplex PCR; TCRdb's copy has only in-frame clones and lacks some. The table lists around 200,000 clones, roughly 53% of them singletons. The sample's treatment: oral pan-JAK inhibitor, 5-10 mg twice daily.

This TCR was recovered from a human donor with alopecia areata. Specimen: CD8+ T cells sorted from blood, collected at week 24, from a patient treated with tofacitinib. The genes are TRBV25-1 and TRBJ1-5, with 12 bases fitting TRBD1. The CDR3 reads CASSEGQGAYQPQHF. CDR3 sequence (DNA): TGTGCCAGCAGTGAGGGACAGGGGGCTTATCAGCCCCAGCATTTT.